This TCR beta chain was captured by sequencing in a study of blood T cell repertoires in COVID-19. Across the study: Sites in the United States, Italy and Spain provided acute and convalescent COVID-19 samples.

Under the authors' procedure: Quantification of nucleated cells was approximated via reference gene primer amplification. Sequencing used immunoSEQ multiplex PCR; TCRdb keeps in-frame clones, though not all of them. V and J calls plus clone size are reproduced from that table; the DNA served to infer D and trimming. The sample shows approximately 260,000 clones, 65% to 85% of them seen only once. Trimming cost V 4 bases and J 2 bases; bases outside gene matches: 10. CDR1 and CDR2 from the germline V gene are SGHDT and YYEEEE. There are 17 residues in the CDR3. The chain combines TRBV5-6 with TRBJ2-5; 11 bases fit TRBD1. Sequenced material: peripheral blood. This clonotype originated in a woman in her 40s with active or convalescent COVID-19. CDR3 sequence (DNA): TGTGCCAGCAGCGCGGACAGGGGGCCCGGAGCACAAGAGACCCAGTACTTC. It codes for CASSADRGPGAQETQYF.